This T cell receptor (beta chain) was identified during a study of shared clonotypes between healthy human individuals. The study's findings and limits: Clonotypes shared by all four sorted-subset donors had higher generation probabilities than non-shared clonotypes. Naive subsets generally had larger estimated richness than memory subsets.

CDR1 is MNHEY and CDR2 is SMNVEV in the germline V gene (reference sequence). Trimming pared 4 bases from V and 0 bases from J, leaving 13 bases between. The CDR3 extends over 16 amino acids. Worth noting for this clone: Its antigen is still unknown.

Genomic DNA (from each subset) was split evenly across several immunoSEQ plates. Generated by immunoSEQ multiplex PCR, the TCRdb table keeps only in-frame clones and is missing some. The sample consists of under 600,000 clones, 95% to 98% of them appearing once. Naive CD8 cells comprised CD45RO-negative, CCR7-positively selected cells, excluding terminally differentiated effector memory CD45RA+ cells. This TCR was recovered from a man aged 25-45 years in good health. V usage is TRBV27 and J usage is TRBJ2-1, with a tentative D call TRBD1 (6 bases). The sequencing sample was made of naive CD8+ T cells sorted from blood. Here the CDR3 reads CASSSRTASSYNEQFF. CDR3 coding DNA: TGTGCCAGCAGTTCAAGGACAGCCTCCTCCTACAATGAGCAGTTCTTC.